A single T cell receptor (beta chain) is shown here with its context. TCRdb ran MiXCR on the reads and lists one entry per CDR3 protein. This table holds more than 140,000 distinct CDR3 sequences, about 6.1% found once. The CDR3 is 16 residues long. CDR1 SGHKS and CDR2 YYEKEE come from the germline V gene (reference sequence). Trimming at V came to 8 bases and at J to 3 bases, leaving 16 bases not matched to a gene. This sample was taken from a study of T cell repertoires in cytomegalovirus infection. The sequenced material came from PBMCs. The clonotype originates from a human donor in good health (CMV status not recorded). Some clones in this sample may be carry-over from other donors' samples. The chain combines TRBV5-5 with TRBJ1-1; TRBD1 aligns across 7 bases. The CDR3: CASYRDSLKRDTEAFF. The CDR3 DNA reads as TGTGCCAGTTACCGGGACAGCCTAAAGCGGGACACTGAAGCTTTCTTT.